This TCR beta chain was retrieved from a study of T-cell reconstitution after alpha-beta-depleted transplantation in children. This clonotype was seen more than once but under ten times. A library of TCRbeta sequences, prepared with unique molecular identifiers, was generated. MiXCR, run by TCRdb on the PCR reads, gives a single entry per CDR3 protein. The sample has 400,000 to 500,000 distinct CDR3 sequences, about a tenth seen once. Germline values: CDR1 MNHNS, CDR2 SASEGT. The CDR3 has 14 amino acids. Trimming removed 6 bases from V and 0 bases from J; junction bases left unmatched: 4. V usage is TRBV6-1 and J usage is TRBJ1-2; 7 bases are shared with TRBD1. The sequence was collected from a human donor who donated a stem cell graft to a child with acute myeloid leukemia. The specimen was PBMCs from the stem cell graft donor, collected from the stem cell graft. The CDR3 nucleotides read TGTGCCAGCAGAGACGACAGGGCTAACTATGGCTACACCTTC. Its protein product is CASRDDRANYGYTF.